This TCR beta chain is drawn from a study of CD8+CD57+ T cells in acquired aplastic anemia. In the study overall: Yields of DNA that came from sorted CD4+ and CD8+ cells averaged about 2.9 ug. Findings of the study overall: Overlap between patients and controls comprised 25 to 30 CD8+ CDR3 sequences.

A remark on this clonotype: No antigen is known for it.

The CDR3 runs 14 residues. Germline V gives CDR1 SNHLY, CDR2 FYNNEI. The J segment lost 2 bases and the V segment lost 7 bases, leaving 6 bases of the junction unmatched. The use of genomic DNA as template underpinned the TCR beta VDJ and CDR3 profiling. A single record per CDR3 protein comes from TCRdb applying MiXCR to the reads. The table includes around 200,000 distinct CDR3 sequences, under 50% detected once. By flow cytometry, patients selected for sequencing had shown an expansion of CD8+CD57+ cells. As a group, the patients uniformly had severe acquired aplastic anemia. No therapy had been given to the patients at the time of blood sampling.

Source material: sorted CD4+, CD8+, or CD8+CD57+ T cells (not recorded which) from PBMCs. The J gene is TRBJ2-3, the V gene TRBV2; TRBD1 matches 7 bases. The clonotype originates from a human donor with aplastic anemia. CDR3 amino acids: CASKRGLDTDTQYF. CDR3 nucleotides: TGTGCCAGCAAAAGGGGGCTTGACACAGATACGCAGTATTTT.